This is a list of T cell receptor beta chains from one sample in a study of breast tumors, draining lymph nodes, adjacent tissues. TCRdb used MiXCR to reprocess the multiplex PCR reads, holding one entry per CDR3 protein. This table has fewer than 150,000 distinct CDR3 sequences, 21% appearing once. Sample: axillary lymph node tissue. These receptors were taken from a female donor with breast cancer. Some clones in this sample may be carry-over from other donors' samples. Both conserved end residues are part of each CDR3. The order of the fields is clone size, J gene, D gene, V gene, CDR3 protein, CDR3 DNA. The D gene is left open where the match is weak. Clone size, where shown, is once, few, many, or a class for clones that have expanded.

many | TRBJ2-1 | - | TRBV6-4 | CASSDGGNEQFF | TGTGCCAGCAGTGACGGGGGGAACGAGCAGTTCTTC
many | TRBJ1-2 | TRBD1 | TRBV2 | CASRTNRGLYGYTF | TGTGCCAGCAGGACTAACAGGGGACTCTACGGCTACACCTTC
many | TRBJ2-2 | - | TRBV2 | CASIREGTGTGELFF | TGTGCCAGCATACGAGAGGGGACGGGCACCGGGGAGCTGTTTTTT
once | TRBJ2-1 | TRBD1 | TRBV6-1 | CASGAHRGPNEQFF | TGTGCCAGCGGTGCCCACAGGGGCCCCAATGAGCAGTTCTTC
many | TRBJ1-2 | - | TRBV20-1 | CSAAKGGATGYTF | TGCAGTGCGGCTAAAGGGGGGGCAACGGGCTACACCTTC
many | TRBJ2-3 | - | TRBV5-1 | CASSLAVGSGTDTQYF | TGCGCCAGCAGCTTGGCCGTAGGGAGCGGCACAGATACGCAGTATTTT
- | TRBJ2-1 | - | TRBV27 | CASSLYSRFNEQFF | TGTGCCAGCAGTTTATATTCCAGGTTCAATGAGCAGTTCTTC
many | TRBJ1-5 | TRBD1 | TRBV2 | CASSSGGHSNQPQHF | TGTGCCAGCAGTTCAGGGGGCCATAGCAATCAGCCCCAGCATTTT
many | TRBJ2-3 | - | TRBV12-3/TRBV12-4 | CASSPQRTVEADTQYF | TGTGCCAGCAGCCCCCAAAGGACGGTGGAGGCAGATACGCAGTATTTT
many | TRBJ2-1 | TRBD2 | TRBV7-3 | CASSPQTSGSRYNEQFF | TGTGCCAGCAGCCCACAGACTAGCGGGAGCAGATACAATGAGCAGTTCTTC
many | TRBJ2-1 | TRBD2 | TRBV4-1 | CASSQEGWLELAGEQFF | TGCGCCAGCAGCCAAGAAGGTTGGTTGGAACTAGCGGGTGAGCAGTTCTTC
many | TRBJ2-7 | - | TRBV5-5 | CASSSIGYSEQYF | TGTGCCAGCAGCTCCATAGGGTACTCCGAGCAGTACTTC
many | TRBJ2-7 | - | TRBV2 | CASSQNLGYEQYF | TGTGCCAGCAGTCAGAACCTCGGCTACGAGCAGTACTTC
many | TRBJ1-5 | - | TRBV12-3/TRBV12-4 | CASNSRGNQPQHF | TGTGCCAGCAATTCAAGGGGCAATCAGCCCCAGCATTTT
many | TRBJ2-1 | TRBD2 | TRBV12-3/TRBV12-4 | CASSWTSGRAAYNEQFF | TGTGCCAGCAGTTGGACTAGCGGGAGGGCTGCCTACAATGAGCAGTTCTTC
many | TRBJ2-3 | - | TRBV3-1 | CASSQGVGYTDTQYF | TGTGCCAGCAGCCAAGGGGTGGGTTACACAGATACGCAGTATTTT
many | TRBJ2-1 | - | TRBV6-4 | CASSYDSNNEQFF | TGTGCCAGCAGTTATGACAGTAACAATGAGCAGTTCTTC
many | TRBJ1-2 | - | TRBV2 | CASSAVPNYYGYTF | TGTGCCAGCAGTGCAGTGCCCAACTATTATGGCTACACCTTC
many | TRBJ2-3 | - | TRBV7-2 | CASSSKRGTDTQYF | TGTGCCAGCAGCTCTAAACGGGGGACAGATACGCAGTATTTT
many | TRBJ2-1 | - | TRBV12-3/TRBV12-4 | CATDSHNEQFF | TGTGCCACGGACAGTCACAATGAGCAGTTCTTC
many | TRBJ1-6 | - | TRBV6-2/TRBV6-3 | CASSGSSSPLHF | TGTGCCAGCAGTGGAAGTTCTTCACCCCTCCACTTT
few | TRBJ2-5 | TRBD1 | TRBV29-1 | CSVAGQGAQEAQYF | TGCAGCGTCGCTGGACAGGGCGCCCAAGAGGCCCAGTACTTC
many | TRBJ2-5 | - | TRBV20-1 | CSARASGGRETQYF | TGCAGTGCTAGAGCGTCTGGGGGAAGGGAGACCCAGTACTTC
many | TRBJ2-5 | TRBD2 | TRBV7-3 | CASSLTGTIKETQYF | TGTGCCAGCAGCTTAACTGGGACTATAAAAGAGACCCAGTACTTC
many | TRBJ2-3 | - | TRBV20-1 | CSASLAEATDTQYF | TGCAGTGCTAGTTTGGCAGAAGCAACAGATACGCAGTATTTT
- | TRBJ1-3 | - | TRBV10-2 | CASSEPPSASGNTIYF | TGCGCCAGCAGTGAGCCCCCCTCAGCCTCTGGAAACACCATATATTTT
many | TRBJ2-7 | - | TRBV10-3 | CAISERSGGSYEQYF | TGTGCCATCAGTGAGCGATCAGGGGGGTCCTACGAGCAGTACTTC
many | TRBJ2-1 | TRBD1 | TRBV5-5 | CASSEQGAAYEQFF | TGTGCCAGCAGCGAGCAGGGGGCTGCTTATGAGCAGTTCTTC
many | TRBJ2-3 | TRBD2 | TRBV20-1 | CSAQVASGSRSDTQYF | TGCAGTGCTCAGGTGGCTAGCGGGAGTAGGTCAGATACGCAGTATTTT
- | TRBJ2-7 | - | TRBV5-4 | CASSSDRDSVKQYF | TGTGCCAGCAGCTCAGATCGGGACTCCGTCAAGCAGTACTTC
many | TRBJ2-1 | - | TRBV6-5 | CASRRTGNNNEQFF | TGTGCCAGCAGAAGGACCGGGAACAACAATGAGCAGTTCTTC
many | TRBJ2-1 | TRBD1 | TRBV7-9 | CASSIRTGLYNEQFF | TGTGCCAGCAGCATTCGGACAGGGCTATACAATGAGCAGTTCTTC
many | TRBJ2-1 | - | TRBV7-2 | CASSLNWIAVQFF | TGTGCCAGCAGCTTAAATTGGATCGCTGTGCAGTTCTTC
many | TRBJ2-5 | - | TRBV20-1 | CSARKLASHHQETQYF | TGCAGTGCTAGAAAGTTGGCTAGCCACCACCAAGAGACCCAGTACTTC
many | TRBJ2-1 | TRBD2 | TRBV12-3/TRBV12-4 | CASSSSGRSNEQFF | TGTGCCAGCAGTTCTAGCGGGAGGTCCAATGAGCAGTTCTTC
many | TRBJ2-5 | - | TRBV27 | CASSFGAEQETQYF | TGTGCCAGCAGTTTCGGGGCAGAACAAGAGACCCAGTACTTC
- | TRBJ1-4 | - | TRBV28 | CASSPGQLNEKLFF | TGTGCCAGCAGCCCCGGGCAGTTGAATGAAAAACTGTTTTTT
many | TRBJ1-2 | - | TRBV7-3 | CASRTGSYGYTF | TGTGCCAGCCGGACGGGGAGCTATGGCTACACCTTC
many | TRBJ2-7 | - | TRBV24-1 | CATSDAGSYEQYF | TGTGCCACCAGTGACGCGGGGTCCTACGAGCAGTACTTC
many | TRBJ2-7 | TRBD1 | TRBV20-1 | CSAKGDRGTYEQYF | TGCAGTGCCAAGGGGGACAGGGGGACCTACGAGCAGTACTTC
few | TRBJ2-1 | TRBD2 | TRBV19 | CASSIRASGRSNEQFF | TGTGCCAGTAGTATTAGAGCGAGCGGGAGGAGCAATGAGCAGTTCTTC
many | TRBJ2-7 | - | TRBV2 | CASSARVGEQYF | TGTGCCAGCAGTGCTCGGGTAGGAGAGCAGTACTTC
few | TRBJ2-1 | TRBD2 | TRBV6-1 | CASRDLAGGPYNEQFF | TGTGCCAGCAGAGATCTAGCGGGAGGGCCCTACAATGAGCAGTTCTTC
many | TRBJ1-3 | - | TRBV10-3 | CAISAFDRHSGNTIYF | TGTGCCATCAGTGCCTTTGACAGACACTCTGGAAACACCATATATTTT
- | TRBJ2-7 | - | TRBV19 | CASSGRGSNEQYF | TGTGCCAGTAGCGGACGGGGGAGTAACGAGCAGTACTTC
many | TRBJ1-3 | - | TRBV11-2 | CASSLVRGLAGNTIYF | TGTGCCAGCAGCTTAGTTCGGGGTCTTGCTGGAAACACCATATATTTT
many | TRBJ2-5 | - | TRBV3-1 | CASSQGSGFQETQYF | TGTGCCAGCAGCCAAGGGTCTGGGTTCCAAGAGACCCAGTACTTC
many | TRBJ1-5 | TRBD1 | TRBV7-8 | CASSLRSPGTGGQPQHF | TGTGCCAGCAGCTTACGTTCCCCCGGGACAGGGGGCCAGCCCCAGCATTTT
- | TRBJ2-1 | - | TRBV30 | CAWSVLLGNEQFF | TGTGCCTGGAGTGTACTTCTGGGCAATGAGCAGTTCTTC